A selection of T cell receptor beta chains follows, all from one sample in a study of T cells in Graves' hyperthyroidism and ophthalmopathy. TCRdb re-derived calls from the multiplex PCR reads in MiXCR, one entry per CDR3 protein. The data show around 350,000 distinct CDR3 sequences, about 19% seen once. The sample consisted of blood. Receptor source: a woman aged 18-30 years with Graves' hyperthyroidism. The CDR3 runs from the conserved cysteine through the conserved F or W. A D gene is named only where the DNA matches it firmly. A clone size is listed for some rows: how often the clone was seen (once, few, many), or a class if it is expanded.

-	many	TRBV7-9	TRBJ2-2	TGTGCCAGCGGACGGATAAACACCGGGGAGCTGTTTTTT	CASGRINTGELFF
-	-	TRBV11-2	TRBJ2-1	TGTGCCAGCAGCTTAGTATATGGTTGGACAGACCAGGTAACCATACGCAATGAGCAGTTCTTC	CASSLVYGWTDQVTIRNEQFF
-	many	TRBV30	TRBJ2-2	TGTGCCTGGAGTGTACTCGAGGAGGGGGTGAACACCGGGGAGCTGTTTTTT	CAWSVLEEGVNTGELFF
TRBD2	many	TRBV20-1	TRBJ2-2	TGCAGTGCTAGAGACCTAGATGGGGGGGAAACCGGGGAGCTGTTTTTT	CSARDLDGGETGELFF
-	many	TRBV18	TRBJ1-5	TGTGCCAGCTCACCATTCCCTAGCAATCAGCCCCAGCATTTT	CASSPFPSNQPQHF
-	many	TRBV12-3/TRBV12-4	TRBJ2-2	TGTGCCAGCACGAAGCGAGGGCCCACCGGGGAGCTGTTTTTT	CASTKRGPTGELFF
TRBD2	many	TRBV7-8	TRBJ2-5	TGTGCCAGCAGCTTCGACACTAGCGGGGGGCCTCAGTACTTC	CASSFDTSGGPQYF
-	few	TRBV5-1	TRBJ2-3	TGCGCCAGCAGCTTGGACAGCTACTACCGCACAGATACGCAGTATTTT	CASSLDSYYRTDTQYF
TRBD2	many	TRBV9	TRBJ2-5	TGTGCCAGCAGCCCAGAACACAAGGGACTAGCACTAGACCAAGAGACCCAGTACTTC	CASSPEHKGLALDQETQYF
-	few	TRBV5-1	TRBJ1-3	TGCGCCAGCAGCTTGGATGTGGAGTCTGGAAACACCATATATTTT	CASSLDVESGNTIYF
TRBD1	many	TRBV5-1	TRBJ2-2	TGCGCCAGCAGCTTACAGGGGGCTGGAATGAACACCGGGGAGCTGTTTTTT	CASSLQGAGMNTGELFF
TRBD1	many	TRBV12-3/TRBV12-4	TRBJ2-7	TGTGCCAGCACCCGGACAGGGGCCATGTACGAGCAGTACTTC	CASTRTGAMYEQYF
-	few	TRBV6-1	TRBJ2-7	TGTGCCAGCAGACCGGGACCCGCTTCCTACGAGCAGTACTTC	CASRPGPASYEQYF
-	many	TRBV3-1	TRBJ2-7	TGTGCCAGCAGCCAGGCAGGGGGGTCGAGCTCCTACGAGCAGTACTTC	CASSQAGGSSSYEQYF
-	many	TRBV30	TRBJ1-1	TGTGCCGGGGGGATGAACACTGAAGCTTTCTTT	CAGGMNTEAFF
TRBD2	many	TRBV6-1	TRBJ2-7	TGTGCCAGCAGTGTTCTAGCGGGGGCCGCCTACGAGCAGTACTTC	CASSVLAGAAYEQYF
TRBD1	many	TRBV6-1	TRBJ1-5	TGTGCCAGCGGGACAGACAGCAATCAGCCCCAGCATTTT	CASGTDSNQPQHF
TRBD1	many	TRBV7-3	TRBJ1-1	TGTGCCAGCAGCTTAAGGGGCAACAGGGGTGAAGTTTTCTTT	CASSLRGNRGEVFF
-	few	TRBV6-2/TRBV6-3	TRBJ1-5	TGTGCCAGCAAAAGACAAGCCCATCAGCCCCAGCATTTT	CASKRQAHQPQHF
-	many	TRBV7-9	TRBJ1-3	TGTGCCAGCATCTCGCAGGAGGGAAACACCATATATTTT	CASISQEGNTIYF
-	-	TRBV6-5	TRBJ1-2	TGTGCCAGCAGTTTCTCTGTCCTGTTTGGCCGCTATGGCTACACCTTC	CASSFSVLFGRYGYTF
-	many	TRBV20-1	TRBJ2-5	TGCAGTGTCCGAGGGATTCAAGAGACCCAGTACTTC	CSVRGIQETQYF